This TCR beta chain was captured in a study of T-cell reconstitution after alpha-beta-depleted transplantation in children. General study findings and limits: Among T cells one year after transplant, newly produced cells accounted for most counts and diversity. Roughly two months post-transplant, alpha-beta T cells reportedly originated from several hundred graft clones that had expanded.

In this sample, this clonotype turned up a few times. What it binds is unknown. The CDR3 extends over 14 amino acids. V was clipped by 1 base and J by 3 bases, with 10 bases between them. Germline-derived CDR1 and CDR2 are LNHNV and YYDKDF (reference sequence). Unique molecular identifiers were incorporated when the TCRbeta library was constructed. TCRdb analysed the PCR reads with MiXCR anew, one entry per CDR3 protein. This table holds fewer than 550,000 distinct CDR3 sequences, more than 9.5% found once. This chain links TRBV15 with TRBJ2-7, with TRBD1 as a possible D gene (5 bases). This clonotype was obtained from a female patient aged 2-10 years who had a stem cell transplant for aplastic anemia, so the T cells may come from the graft donor. Material: PBMCs, mostly from graft donor cells, obtained 180 days after TCRalphabeta/CD19-depleted stem cell transplant. The DNA of the CDR3 is TGTGCCACCAGCAGAGGATTACAGGTCTACGAGCAGTACTTC. This translates into CATSRGLQVYEQYF. Full variable domain (rest looked up from reference TRBV15 and TRBJ2-7): DAMVIQNPRYQVTQFGKPVTLSCSQTLNHNVMYWYQQKSSQAPKLLFHYYDKDFNNEADTPDNFQSRRPNTSFCFLDIRSPGLGDTAMYLCATSRGLQVYEQYFGPGTRLTVT.